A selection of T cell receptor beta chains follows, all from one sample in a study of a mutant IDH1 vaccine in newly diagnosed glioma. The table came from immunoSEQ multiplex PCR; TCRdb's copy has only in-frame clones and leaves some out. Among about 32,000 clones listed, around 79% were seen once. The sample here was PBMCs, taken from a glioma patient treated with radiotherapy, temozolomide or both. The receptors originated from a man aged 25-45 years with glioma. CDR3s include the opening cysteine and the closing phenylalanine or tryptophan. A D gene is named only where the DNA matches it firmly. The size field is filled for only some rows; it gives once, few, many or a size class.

CDR3aa: CASNIPYRDHTEAFF
CDR3nt: TGTGCCAGTAATATTCCTTACCGGGATCACACTGAAGCTTTCTTT
v_gene: TRBV19
j_gene: TRBJ1-1
d_gene: -
abundance: -

CDR3aa: CASSGISGSYGYTF
CDR3nt: TGTGCCAGCAGCGGGATAAGCGGGTCGTATGGCTACACCTTC
v_gene: TRBV2
j_gene: TRBJ1-2
d_gene: -
abundance: -

CDR3aa: CASSLLGTGAQETQYF
CDR3nt: TGTGCCAGCAGCTTACTTGGGACAGGGGCCCAAGAGACCCAGTACTTC
v_gene: TRBV7-9
j_gene: TRBJ2-5
d_gene: TRBD1
abundance: -

CDR3aa: CASIAGTSSTDTQYF
CDR3nt: TGTGCCAGCATCGCCGGGACATCTAGCACAGATACGCAGTATTTT
v_gene: TRBV2
j_gene: TRBJ2-3
d_gene: -
abundance: -

CDR3aa: CAISGSQRGTTDTQYF
CDR3nt: TGTGCCATCAGTGGGTCACAGCGTGGGACCACAGATACGCAGTATTTT
v_gene: TRBV10-3
j_gene: TRBJ2-3
d_gene: -
abundance: -

CDR3aa: CASTTRWDYTDTQYF
CDR3nt: TGTGCCAGTACCACTAGATGGGACTACACAGATACGCAGTATTTT
v_gene: TRBV19
j_gene: TRBJ2-3
d_gene: TRBD2
abundance: -

CDR3aa: CASSQDVRSGNTIYF
CDR3nt: TGCGCCAGCAGCCAAGATGTCAGGAGTGGAAACACCATATATTTT
v_gene: TRBV4-1
j_gene: TRBJ1-3
d_gene: -
abundance: -

CDR3aa: CAWSPGRSNTEAFF
CDR3nt: TGTGCCTGGAGTCCGGGACGATCGAACACTGAAGCTTTCTTT
v_gene: TRBV30
j_gene: TRBJ1-1
d_gene: -
abundance: -

CDR3aa: CASSAPRGDSSTEAFF
CDR3nt: TGTGCCAGCAGTGCTCCCCGAGGGGACAGTAGCACTGAAGCTTTCTTT
v_gene: TRBV25-1
j_gene: TRBJ1-1
d_gene: TRBD1
abundance: -

CDR3aa: CASSLAGASGTYEQYF
CDR3nt: TGTGCCAGCAGCTTAGCTGGAGCTAGCGGGACCTACGAGCAGTACTTC
v_gene: TRBV7-2
j_gene: TRBJ2-7
d_gene: TRBD2
abundance: -

CDR3aa: CASSLGQVYGYTF
CDR3nt: TGTGCCAGCAGTTTGGGCCAGGTCTATGGCTACACCTTC
v_gene: TRBV28
j_gene: TRBJ1-2
d_gene: -
abundance: once

CDR3aa: CASSLGRVPYEQYF
CDR3nt: TGTGCCAGCAGCTTAGGCAGGGTACCCTACGAGCAGTACTTC
v_gene: TRBV7-2
j_gene: TRBJ2-7
d_gene: -
abundance: -

CDR3aa: CASSLATGNYEQYF
CDR3nt: TGTGCCAGCAGCTTAGCGACAGGGAACTACGAGCAGTACTTC
v_gene: TRBV7-8
j_gene: TRBJ2-7
d_gene: TRBD1
abundance: -

CDR3aa: CASSLLGVGELFF
CDR3nt: TGTGCCAGCAGCCTACTAGGGGTCGGGGAGCTGTTTTTT
v_gene: TRBV6-5
j_gene: TRBJ2-2
d_gene: -
abundance: -

CDR3aa: CASSVEPRGAEAFF
CDR3nt: TGTGCCAGCAGCGTAGAACCCAGGGGCGCTGAAGCTTTCTTT
v_gene: TRBV9
j_gene: TRBJ1-1
d_gene: -
abundance: -

CDR3aa: CASSQVIDTQYF
CDR3nt: TGCGCCAGCAGCCAAGTCATAGATACGCAGTATTTT
v_gene: TRBV4-1
j_gene: TRBJ2-3
d_gene: -
abundance: once

CDR3aa: CASSAFADTQYF
CDR3nt: TGTGCCAGCAGCGCCTTTGCAGATACGCAGTATTTT
v_gene: TRBV5-6
j_gene: TRBJ2-3
d_gene: -
abundance: -

CDR3aa: CASSVAPVGNTEAFF
CDR3nt: TGTGCCAGCAGCGTAGCTCCAGTCGGGAACACTGAAGCTTTCTTT
v_gene: TRBV9
j_gene: TRBJ1-1
d_gene: -
abundance: few

CDR3aa: CASSDRGVNSPLHF
CDR3nt: TGCGCCAGCAGCGACCGAGGGGTGAATTCACCCCTCCACTTT
v_gene: TRBV5-1
j_gene: TRBJ1-6
d_gene: -
abundance: -

CDR3aa: CASSGLAGGQLEQYF
CDR3nt: TGTGCCAGCAGCGGACTAGCGGGGGGCCAGTTGGAGCAGTACTTC
v_gene: TRBV7-3
j_gene: TRBJ2-7
d_gene: TRBD2
abundance: -

CDR3aa: CASRAGTSGGLETQYF
CDR3nt: TGTGCCAGCAGGGCCGGGACTAGCGGGGGGTTGGAGACCCAGTACTTC
v_gene: TRBV2
j_gene: TRBJ2-5
d_gene: TRBD2
abundance: -

CDR3aa: CASSEPTVRGLYEQFF
CDR3nt: TGTGCCAGCAGTGAACCTACGGTAAGGGGTTTGTATGAGCAGTTCTTC
v_gene: TRBV25-1
j_gene: TRBJ2-1
d_gene: -
abundance: -

CDR3aa: CASSPVQGGITEAFF
CDR3nt: TGTGCCAGCTCACCCGTCCAGGGCGGCATCACTGAAGCTTTCTTT
v_gene: TRBV18
j_gene: TRBJ1-1
d_gene: -
abundance: -

CDR3aa: CASSISGNTIYF
CDR3nt: TGTGCCAGCAGTATTTCTGGAAACACCATATATTTT
v_gene: TRBV28
j_gene: TRBJ1-3
d_gene: -
abundance: -

CDR3aa: CASSSGGQSYNEQFF
CDR3nt: TGTGCCAGCAGCTCTGGGGGACAGTCCTACAATGAGCAGTTCTTC
v_gene: TRBV7-8
j_gene: TRBJ2-1
d_gene: TRBD1
abundance: -

CDR3aa: CASSEEVFISGGRYNEQFF
CDR3nt: TGTGCCAGCAGTGAAGAGGTATTCATTTCAGGCGGAAGATACAATGAGCAGTTCTTC
v_gene: TRBV6-1
j_gene: TRBJ2-1
d_gene: -
abundance: -

CDR3aa: CASSLDRVSSYEQYF
CDR3nt: TGCGCCAGCAGCTTGGACAGGGTCAGCTCCTACGAGCAGTACTTC
v_gene: TRBV5-1
j_gene: TRBJ2-7
d_gene: -
abundance: -

CDR3aa: CASSPMGADTDTQYF
CDR3nt: TGTGCCAGCAGCCCAATGGGGGCAGACACAGATACGCAGTATTTT
v_gene: TRBV7-2
j_gene: TRBJ2-3
d_gene: -
abundance: -

CDR3aa: CAWGRGQNTEAFF
CDR3nt: TGTGCCTGGGGCAGGGGGCAGAACACTGAAGCTTTCTTT
v_gene: TRBV30
j_gene: TRBJ1-1
d_gene: TRBD1
abundance: -

CDR3aa: CASSLYGVNTEAFF
CDR3nt: TGTGCCAGCAGCTTATATGGGGTTAACACTGAAGCTTTCTTT
v_gene: TRBV7-6
j_gene: TRBJ1-1
d_gene: -
abundance: -

CDR3aa: CASSGTSGSGSDTQYF
CDR3nt: TGCGCCAGCAGCGGGACTAGCGGGAGTGGGTCAGATACGCAGTATTTT
v_gene: TRBV5-1
j_gene: TRBJ2-3
d_gene: TRBD2
abundance: -

CDR3aa: CASGVAATDTQYF
CDR3nt: TGTGCCTCCGGGGTGGCAGCCACAGATACGCAGTATTTT
v_gene: TRBV30
j_gene: TRBJ2-3
d_gene: -
abundance: -

CDR3aa: CASSQGPGSGNTIYF
CDR3nt: TGTGCCAGCAGCCAGGGTCCGGGCTCTGGAAACACCATATATTTT
v_gene: TRBV5-4
j_gene: TRBJ1-3
d_gene: -
abundance: -

CDR3aa: CASRPGQWTGELFF
CDR3nt: TGTGCCAGCAGACCGGGACAGTGGACCGGGGAGCTGTTTTTT
v_gene: TRBV2
j_gene: TRBJ2-2
d_gene: TRBD1
abundance: -

CDR3aa: CASSPGGTNYGYTF
CDR3nt: TGTGCCAGCAGCCCGGGAGGGACTAACTATGGCTACACCTTC
v_gene: TRBV7-3
j_gene: TRBJ1-2
d_gene: -
abundance: -

CDR3aa: CASSGRSYEQYF
CDR3nt: TGTGCCAGCAGTGGAAGGAGCTACGAGCAGTACTTC
v_gene: TRBV2
j_gene: TRBJ2-7
d_gene: -
abundance: -

CDR3aa: CASSPGQFGYGYTF
CDR3nt: TGTGCCAGCTCACCAGGACAGTTCGGCTATGGCTACACCTTC
v_gene: TRBV18
j_gene: TRBJ1-2
d_gene: -
abundance: -

CDR3aa: CASRETQGENIQYF
CDR3nt: TGTGCCAGCAGGGAGACTCAGGGGGAAAACATTCAGTACTTC
v_gene: TRBV2
j_gene: TRBJ2-4
d_gene: TRBD1
abundance: -

CDR3aa: CASSEQGQGGSDTQYF
CDR3nt: TGCGCCAGCAGCGAACAAGGACAGGGCGGTTCAGATACGCAGTATTTT
v_gene: TRBV5-1
j_gene: TRBJ2-3
d_gene: TRBD1
abundance: few

CDR3aa: CASSARDRGPPGYTF
CDR3nt: TGTGCCAGCAGCGCCCGGGACAGGGGGCCCCCTGGCTACACCTTC
v_gene: TRBV7-9
j_gene: TRBJ1-2
d_gene: TRBD1
abundance: -

CDR3aa: CASSPTGTTYEQYF
CDR3nt: TGTGCCAGCAGCCCGACAGGAACTACCTACGAGCAGTACTTC
v_gene: TRBV14
j_gene: TRBJ2-7
d_gene: -
abundance: -

CDR3aa: CASSKIFREMGTDTQYF
CDR3nt: TGTGCCAGCAGCAAAATCTTTCGGGAGATGGGCACAGATACGCAGTATTTT
v_gene: TRBV5-6
j_gene: TRBJ2-3
d_gene: -
abundance: -

CDR3aa: CASSVGRGLTEAFF
CDR3nt: TGTGCCAGCAGTGTAGGCAGGGGGTTGACTGAAGCTTTCTTT
v_gene: TRBV6-1
j_gene: TRBJ1-1
d_gene: TRBD1
abundance: -

CDR3aa: CASRPTAMNTEAFF
CDR3nt: TGTGCCAGCAGACCGACAGCTATGAACACTGAAGCTTTCTTT
v_gene: TRBV5-4
j_gene: TRBJ1-1
d_gene: -
abundance: few

CDR3aa: CASSVVGQVREKLFF
CDR3nt: TGTGCCAGCAGTGTGGTGGGACAAGTGAGGGAAAAACTGTTTTTT
v_gene: TRBV2
j_gene: TRBJ1-4
d_gene: -
abundance: few

CDR3aa: CASSRDVGGSPLHF
CDR3nt: TGTGCCAGCAGCCGAGACGTGGGGGGATCACCCCTCCACTTT
v_gene: TRBV7-9
j_gene: TRBJ1-6
d_gene: -
abundance: -

CDR3aa: CASSIGLAGNSYEQYF
CDR3nt: TGTGCCAGTAGTATAGGACTAGCGGGGAACTCCTACGAGCAGTACTTC
v_gene: TRBV19
j_gene: TRBJ2-7
d_gene: TRBD2
abundance: -

CDR3aa: CAWSQSGGTTYEQYF
CDR3nt: TGTGCCTGGAGTCAATCGGGGGGAACGACCTACGAGCAGTACTTC
v_gene: TRBV30
j_gene: TRBJ2-7
d_gene: TRBD2
abundance: -

CDR3aa: CASSIAGANYGYTF
CDR3nt: TGTGCCAGTAGTATCGCGGGGGCTAACTATGGCTACACCTTC
v_gene: TRBV19
j_gene: TRBJ1-2
d_gene: -
abundance: -

CDR3aa: CASSSGSGLFF
CDR3nt: TGTGCCAGCAGCTCAGGGTCTGGACTGTTTTTT
v_gene: TRBV7-9
j_gene: TRBJ1-4
d_gene: -
abundance: -

CDR3aa: CSASGGYGYTF
CDR3nt: TGCAGTGCTAGCGGGGGCTATGGCTACACCTTC
v_gene: TRBV20-1
j_gene: TRBJ1-2
d_gene: -
abundance: -

CDR3aa: CAWGGGQEMNTEAFF
CDR3nt: TGTGCCTGGGGCGGAGGACAGGAGATGAACACTGAAGCTTTCTTT
v_gene: TRBV30
j_gene: TRBJ1-1
d_gene: TRBD1
abundance: -

CDR3aa: CASSPETGANGYTF
CDR3nt: TGTGCCAGCAGCCCCGAGACAGGGGCTAATGGCTACACCTTC
v_gene: TRBV7-8
j_gene: TRBJ1-2
d_gene: TRBD1
abundance: -

CDR3aa: CASSWVFGNYTF
CDR3nt: TGTGCCAGCAGCTGGGTCTTTGGGAACTACACCTTC
v_gene: TRBV5-6
j_gene: TRBJ1-2
d_gene: -
abundance: -

CDR3aa: CASSVATGTSGWDEQFF
CDR3nt: TGTGCCAGCAGCGTAGCTACAGGGACTAGCGGGTGGGATGAGCAGTTCTTC
v_gene: TRBV9
j_gene: TRBJ2-1
d_gene: TRBD2
abundance: -